The clone carrying this T cell receptor delta chain was recorded a few times. The translation of this DNA and the TCRdb protein of a much larger clone differ at residue 4, probably owing to a read error; the protein shown here is translated from the DNA. TCRdb re-processed the multiplex PCR reads via CATT. The profile covers around 49,000 delta-chain clones, with 1.5% to 2% appearing a single time and approximately 24% taken by the ten largest. Bulk repertoires came from Vgamma9/Vdelta2+ or Vdelta2-negative gammadelta T cells flow-sorted from PBMC. Germline-derived CDR1 and CDR2 are TVYSNPD and GDNSRS (reference sequence). Trimming shortened V by 3 bases and J by 0 bases, and 32 bases separated the two germline ends. The CDR3 length is 20 residues. This specimen comes from a study of γδ T cells in repeated Plasmodium falciparum infection.

The rearrangement links TRDV3 to TRDJ1; D might be TRDD3 (7 bases). In the absence of a J gene in TCRdb, the DNA was matched to germline to assign it here. Sequencing was performed on gamma-delta T cells from blood. This receptor was identified in a pool of human donors (malaria-infected and uninfected, not separated). The CDR3 nucleotides are TGTGCCTTACCGGGCGAGGAAATATGGGGGACCCCTATTTACACCGATAAACTCATCTTT. Protein sequence: CALPGEEIWGTPIYTDKLIF.